This paragraph reports one TCR beta chain. This specimen belongs to a study of shared clonotypes between healthy human individuals. Study details: Two female and a few male donors aged 18 to 49 were enrolled.

CDR1 and CDR2 from the germline V gene are SEHNR and FQNEAQ (reference sequence). V lost 1 base to trimming and J lost 7 bases, with 16 bases between them. This CDR3 spans 15 amino acids. Sequencing of unsorted PBMC DNA was carried out using ten immunoSEQ deep assay plates. Clones were sequenced by immunoSEQ multiplex PCR, and TCRdb holds only the in-frame ones, with some missing. This sample yields fewer than 600,000 clones, of which approximately 77% are seen a single time; around 12% belongs to the top ten. The chain couples TRBV7-9 to TRBJ2-5; D might be TRBD2 (5 bases). The sequenced sample was PBMCs. The receptor was isolated from a middle-aged woman in good health. Some clones in this sample may be carry-over from other donors' samples. CDR3: CASSLDGRASGTQYF. The CDR3 DNA reads as TGTGCCAGCAGCTTAGATGGACGGGCCAGCGGGACCCAGTACTTC.